This T cell receptor (beta chain) was sequenced for a study of cytomegalovirus exposure and HLA in healthy donors. From germline, CDR1 is MGHRA and CDR2 YSYEKL. This CDR3 has 20 amino acids. With respect to this clone: As yet, its antigen is unknown.

Amplification used 60 Vbeta primers and 13 Jbeta primers. Assay used: immunoSEQ multiplex PCR; TCRdb lists only in-frame clones, some missing. The profile shows about 160,000 clones, 80% to 85% of them singletons. General study points: The likely explanation for a cluster of highly shared sequence variants was sequencing artifact.

V gene TRBV4-1 combines with J gene TRBJ2-5; 14 bases match TRBD2. The tail of the sequence fits TRBJ2-7 better, so the J call may be wrong. The sequence came from a girl aged 2-10 years in good health and CMV-seropositive. The specimen was PBMCs. CDR3 sequence: CASSRLAGGPFPNKHYEQYF. The CDR3 DNA follows: TGCGCCAGCAGCCGACTAGCGGGAGGGCCTTTCCCCAATAAGCACTACGAGCAGTACTTC.